This TCR beta chain was captured in a study of shared clonotypes between healthy human individuals. V was shortened by 6 bases and J by 0 bases, with 9 bases between the two germline ends. From germline, CDR1 is SGDLS and CDR2 YYNGEE. The CDR3 covers 13 residues. CD45RO-negative cells were positively selected for CCR7, leaving out terminally differentiated effector memory CD45RA+ cells. Sequencing was performed with immunoSEQ multiplex PCR; in TCRdb, only in-frame clones are kept and a portion is missing. Found here are over 2 million clones, approximately 94% of them singletons; the top ten hold around 1.1%.

The TCR originated in a young man in good health. The rearrangement links TRBV9 to TRBJ2-5; D not certain. Input material: naive CD8+ T cells sorted from blood. CDR3 in DNA: TGTGCCAGCAAAGGGCCTTACCAAGAGACCCAGTACTTC. It encodes CASKGPYQETQYF.